This entry describes one T cell receptor (beta chain). The method was immunoSEQ multiplex PCR; TCRdb's version includes in-frame clones alone and lacks a portion of them. The sample has about 160,000 clones; approximately 79% are singletons. The V end lost 7 bases, the J end lost 7 bases, and 20 bases lay between the germline ends. The germline V gene has CDR1 SNHLY and CDR2 FYNNEI. The CDR3 runs 15 residues. This sample is part of a study of blood T cell repertoires in COVID-19. The receptor comes from a woman aged 60-75 years with COVID-19, enrolled during active disease. This chain links TRBV2 with TRBJ2-1; possibly TRBD1 for D (5 bases). Sequencing was performed on peripheral blood. The CDR3 is CASTDTPAPGNEQFF. CDR3 bases: TGTGCCAGCACCGACACCCCCGCCCCAGGGAATGAGCAGTTCTTC.